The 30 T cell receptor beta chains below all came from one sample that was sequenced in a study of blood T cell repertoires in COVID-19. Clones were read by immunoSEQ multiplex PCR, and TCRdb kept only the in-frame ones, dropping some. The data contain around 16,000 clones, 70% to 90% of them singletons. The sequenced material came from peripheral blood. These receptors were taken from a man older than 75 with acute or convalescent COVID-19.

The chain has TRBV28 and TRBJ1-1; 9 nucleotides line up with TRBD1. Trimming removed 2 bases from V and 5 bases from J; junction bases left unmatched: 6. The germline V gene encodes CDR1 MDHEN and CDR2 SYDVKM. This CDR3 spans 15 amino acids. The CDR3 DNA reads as TGTGCCAGCAGTTTAAGGGACAGGGTGAGGACTGAAGCTTTCTTT. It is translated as CASSLRDRVRTEAFF.

CDR3 residues: CASATQGFSPLHF. The CDR3, as DNA: TGTGCCAGCGCCACACAGGGTTTTTCACCCCTCCACTTT. This chain uses TRBV25-1 with TRBJ1-6; tentatively, D is TRBD1 (6 bases). The CDR3 sequence is 13 residues long. Germline CDR1 and CDR2: MGHDK and SYGVNS. Trimming removed 8 bases from V and 9 bases from J, with 14 bases in between.

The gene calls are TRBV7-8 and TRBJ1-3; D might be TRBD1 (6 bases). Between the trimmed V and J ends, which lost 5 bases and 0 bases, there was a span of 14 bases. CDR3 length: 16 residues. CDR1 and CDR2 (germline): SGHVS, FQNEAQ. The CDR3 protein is CASSTRQAASGNTIYF. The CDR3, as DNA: TGTGCCAGCAGCACCCGACAGGCCGCCTCTGGAAACACCATATATTTT.

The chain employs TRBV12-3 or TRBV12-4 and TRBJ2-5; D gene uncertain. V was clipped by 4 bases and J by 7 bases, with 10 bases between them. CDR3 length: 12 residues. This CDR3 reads CASSSGLGTQYF. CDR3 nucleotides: TGTGCCAGCAGTTCCGGTCTTGGGACCCAGTACTTC.

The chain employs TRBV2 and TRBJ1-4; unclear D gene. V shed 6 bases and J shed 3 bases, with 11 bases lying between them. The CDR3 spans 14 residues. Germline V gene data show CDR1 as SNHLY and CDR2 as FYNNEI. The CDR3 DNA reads TGTGCCAGCAGGGAGACGCACGCTAATGAAAAACTGTTTTTT. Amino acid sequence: CASRETHANEKLFF.

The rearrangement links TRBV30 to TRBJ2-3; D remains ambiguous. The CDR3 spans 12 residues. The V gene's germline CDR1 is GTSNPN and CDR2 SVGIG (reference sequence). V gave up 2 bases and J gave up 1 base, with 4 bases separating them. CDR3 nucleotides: TGTGCCTGGAGTTTCGGCACAGATACGCAGTATTTT. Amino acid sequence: CAWSFGTDTQYF. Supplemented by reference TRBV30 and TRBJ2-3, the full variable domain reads SQTIHQWPATLVQPVGSPLSLECTVEGTSNPNLYWYRQAAGRGLQLLFYSVGIGQISSEVPQNLSASRPQDRQFILSSKKLLLSDSGFYLCAWSFGTDTQYFGPGTRLTVL.

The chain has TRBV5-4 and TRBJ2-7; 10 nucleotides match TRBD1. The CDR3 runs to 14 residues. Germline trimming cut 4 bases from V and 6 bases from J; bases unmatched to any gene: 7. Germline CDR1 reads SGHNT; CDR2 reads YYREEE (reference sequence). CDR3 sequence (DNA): TGTGCCAGCAGCCCAGGGACAGGGGTTTCCGAGCAGTACTTC. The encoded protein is CASSPGTGVSEQYF.

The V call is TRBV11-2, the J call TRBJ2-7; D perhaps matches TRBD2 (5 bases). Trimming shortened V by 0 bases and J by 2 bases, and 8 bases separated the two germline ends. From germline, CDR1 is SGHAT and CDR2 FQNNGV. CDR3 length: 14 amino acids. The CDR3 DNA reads TGTGCCAGCAGCTTAGATACACTAGCCTACGAGCAGTACTTC. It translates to CASSLDTLAYEQYF.

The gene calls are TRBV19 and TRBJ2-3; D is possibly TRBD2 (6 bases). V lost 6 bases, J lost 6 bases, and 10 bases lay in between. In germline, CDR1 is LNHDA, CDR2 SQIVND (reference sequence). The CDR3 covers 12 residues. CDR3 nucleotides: TGTGCCAGTAGCTCGGCGGGGGATACGCAGTATTTT. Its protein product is CASSSAGDTQYF.

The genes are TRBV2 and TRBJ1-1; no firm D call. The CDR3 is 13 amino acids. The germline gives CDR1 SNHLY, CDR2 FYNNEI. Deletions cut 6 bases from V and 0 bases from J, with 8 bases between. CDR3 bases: TGTGCCAGCAGACTAGACGTGAACACTGAAGCTTTCTTT. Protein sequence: CASRLDVNTEAFF. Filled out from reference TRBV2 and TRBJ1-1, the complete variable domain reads EPEVTQTPSHQVTQMGQEVILRCVPISNHLYFYWYRQILGQKVEFLVSFYNNEISEKSEIFDDQFSVERPDGSNFTLKIRSTKLEDSAMYFCASRLDVNTEAFFGQGTRLTVV.

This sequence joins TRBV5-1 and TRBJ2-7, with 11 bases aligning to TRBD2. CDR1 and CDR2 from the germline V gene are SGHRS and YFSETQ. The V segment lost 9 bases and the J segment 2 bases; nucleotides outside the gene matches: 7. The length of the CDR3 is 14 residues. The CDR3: CATQTSGTTYEQYF. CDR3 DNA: TGCGCCACCCAGACTAGCGGGACCACCTACGAGCAGTACTTC.

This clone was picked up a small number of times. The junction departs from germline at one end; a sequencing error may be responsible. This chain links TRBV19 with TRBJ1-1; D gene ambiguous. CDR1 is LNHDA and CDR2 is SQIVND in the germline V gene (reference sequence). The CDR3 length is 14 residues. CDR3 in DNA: TGTGCCAGTAGCATTGGACTGTGGAACGCTGAAGCTTTCTTT. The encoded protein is CASSIGLWNAEAFF.

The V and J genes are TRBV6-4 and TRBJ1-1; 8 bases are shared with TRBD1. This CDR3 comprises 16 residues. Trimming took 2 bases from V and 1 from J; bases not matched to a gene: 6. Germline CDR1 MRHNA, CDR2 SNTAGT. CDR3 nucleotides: TGTGCCAGCAGTGACACTACAGGGGGGAGGAACACTGAAGCTTTCTTT. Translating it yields CASSDTTGGRNTEAFF.

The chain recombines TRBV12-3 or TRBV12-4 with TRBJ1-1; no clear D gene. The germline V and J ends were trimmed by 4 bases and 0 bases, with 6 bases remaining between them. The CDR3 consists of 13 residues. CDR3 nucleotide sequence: TGTGCCAGCAGTTGGGCCATGAACACTGAAGCTTTCTTT. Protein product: CASSWAMNTEAFF.

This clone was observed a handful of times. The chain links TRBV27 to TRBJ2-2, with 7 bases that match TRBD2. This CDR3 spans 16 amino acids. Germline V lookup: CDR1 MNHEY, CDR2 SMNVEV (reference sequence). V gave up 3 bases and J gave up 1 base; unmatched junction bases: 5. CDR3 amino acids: CASSFFRGRNTGELFF. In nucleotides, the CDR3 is TGTGCCAGCAGTTTTTTCCGCGGGAGGAACACCGGGGAGCTGTTTTTT.

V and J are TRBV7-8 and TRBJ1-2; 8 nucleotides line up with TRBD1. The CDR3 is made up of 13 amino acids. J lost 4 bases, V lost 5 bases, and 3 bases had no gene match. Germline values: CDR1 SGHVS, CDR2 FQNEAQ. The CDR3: CASSPQGVYGYTF. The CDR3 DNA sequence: TGTGCCAGCAGCCCACAGGGGGTCTATGGCTACACCTTC.

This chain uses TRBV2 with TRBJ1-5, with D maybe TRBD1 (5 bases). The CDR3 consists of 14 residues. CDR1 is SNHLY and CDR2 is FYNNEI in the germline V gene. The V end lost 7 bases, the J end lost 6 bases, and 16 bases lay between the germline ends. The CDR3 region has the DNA TGTGCCAGCACCAACCAAAGGGGAATTCAGCCCCAGCATTTT. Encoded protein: CASTNQRGIQPQHF.

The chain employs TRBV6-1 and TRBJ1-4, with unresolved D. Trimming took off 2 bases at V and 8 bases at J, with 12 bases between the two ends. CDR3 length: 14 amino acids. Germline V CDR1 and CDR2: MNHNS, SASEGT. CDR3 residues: CASSEMGGREKLFF. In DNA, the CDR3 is TGTGCCAGCAGTGAAATGGGAGGACGGGAAAAACTGTTTTTT.

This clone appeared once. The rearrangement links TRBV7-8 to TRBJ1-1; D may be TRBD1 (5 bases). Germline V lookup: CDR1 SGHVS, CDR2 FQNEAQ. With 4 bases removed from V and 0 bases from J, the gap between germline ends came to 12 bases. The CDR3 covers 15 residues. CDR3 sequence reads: CASSWEGRMNTEAFF. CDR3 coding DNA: TGTGCCAGCAGCTGGGAGGGACGGATGAACACTGAAGCTTTCTTT.

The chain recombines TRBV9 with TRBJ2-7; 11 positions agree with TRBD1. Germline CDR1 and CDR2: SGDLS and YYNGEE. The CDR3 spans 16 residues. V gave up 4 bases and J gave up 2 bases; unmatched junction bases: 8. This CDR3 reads CASSRGWGQGAYEQYF. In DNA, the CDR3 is TGTGCCAGCAGCCGGGGCTGGGGACAGGGGGCCTACGAGCAGTACTTC.

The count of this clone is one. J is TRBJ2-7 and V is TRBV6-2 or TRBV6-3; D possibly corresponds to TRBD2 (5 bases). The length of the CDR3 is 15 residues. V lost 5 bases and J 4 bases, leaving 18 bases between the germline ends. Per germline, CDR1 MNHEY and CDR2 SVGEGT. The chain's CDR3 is CASSPPERQTYEQYF. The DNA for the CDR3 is TGTGCCAGCAGTCCCCCTGAGCGGCAGACGTACGAGCAGTACTTC.

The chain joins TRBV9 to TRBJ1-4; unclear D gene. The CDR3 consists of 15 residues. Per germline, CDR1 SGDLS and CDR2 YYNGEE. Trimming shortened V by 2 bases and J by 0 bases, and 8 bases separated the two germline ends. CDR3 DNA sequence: TGTGCCAGCAGCGTCCAAGGAGCAACTAATGAAAAACTGTTTTTT. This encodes CASSVQGATNEKLFF.

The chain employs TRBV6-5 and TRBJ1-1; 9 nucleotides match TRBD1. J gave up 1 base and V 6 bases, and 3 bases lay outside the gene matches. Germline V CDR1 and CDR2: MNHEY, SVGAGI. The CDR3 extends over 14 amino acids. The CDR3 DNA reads TGTGCCAGCAGCCCGGGACAGGGGAACACTGAAGCTTTCTTT. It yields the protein CASSPGQGNTEAFF.

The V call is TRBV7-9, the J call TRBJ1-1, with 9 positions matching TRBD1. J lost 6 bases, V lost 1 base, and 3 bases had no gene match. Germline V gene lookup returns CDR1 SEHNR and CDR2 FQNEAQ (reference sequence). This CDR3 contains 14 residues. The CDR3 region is CASSLETGGSEAFF. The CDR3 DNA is TGTGCCAGCAGCTTAGAGACAGGGGGTTCTGAAGCTTTCTTT.

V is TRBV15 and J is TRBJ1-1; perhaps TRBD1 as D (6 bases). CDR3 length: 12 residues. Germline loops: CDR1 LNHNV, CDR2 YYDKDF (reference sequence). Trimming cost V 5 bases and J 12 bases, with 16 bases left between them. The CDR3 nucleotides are TGTGCCACCAGCCCACTCACAGGGTCTTCTTTCTTT. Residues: CATSPLTGSSFF.

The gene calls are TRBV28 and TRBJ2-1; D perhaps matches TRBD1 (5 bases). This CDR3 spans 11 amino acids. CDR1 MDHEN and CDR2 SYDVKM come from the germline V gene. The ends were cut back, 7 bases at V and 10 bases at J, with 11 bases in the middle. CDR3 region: CASTLGQEQFF. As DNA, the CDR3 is TGTGCCAGCACTCTGGGGCAGGAGCAGTTCTTC.

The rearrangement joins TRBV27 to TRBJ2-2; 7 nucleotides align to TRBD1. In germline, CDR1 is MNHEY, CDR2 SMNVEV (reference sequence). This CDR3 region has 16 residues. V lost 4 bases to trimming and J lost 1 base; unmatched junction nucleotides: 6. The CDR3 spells CASSSLWTGNTGELFF. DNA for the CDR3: TGTGCCAGCAGTTCCCTCTGGACAGGGAACACCGGGGAGCTGTTTTTT.

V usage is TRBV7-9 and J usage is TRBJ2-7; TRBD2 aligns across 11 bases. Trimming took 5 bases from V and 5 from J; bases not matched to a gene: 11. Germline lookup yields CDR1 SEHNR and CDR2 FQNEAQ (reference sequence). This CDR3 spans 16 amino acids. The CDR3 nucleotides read TGTGCCAGCAGCCACCCAACTAGCGGGAGTAGACACGAGCAGTACTTC. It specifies CASSHPTSGSRHEQYF.

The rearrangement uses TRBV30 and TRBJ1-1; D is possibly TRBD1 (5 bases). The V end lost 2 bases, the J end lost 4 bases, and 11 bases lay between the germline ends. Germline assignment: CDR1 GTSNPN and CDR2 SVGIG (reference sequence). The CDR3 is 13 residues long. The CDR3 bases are TGTGCCTGGAGTTCTATCGGGGGCACTGAAGCTTTCTTT. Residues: CAWSSIGGTEAFF.

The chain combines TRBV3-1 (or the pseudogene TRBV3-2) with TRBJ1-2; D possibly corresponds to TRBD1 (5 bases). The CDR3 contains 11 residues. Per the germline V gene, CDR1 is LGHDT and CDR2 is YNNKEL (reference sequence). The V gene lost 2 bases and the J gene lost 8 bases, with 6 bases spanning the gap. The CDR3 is CASSQSGGYTF. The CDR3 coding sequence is TGTGCCAGCAGCCAATCAGGGGGCTACACCTTC.